The clone carrying this TCR beta chain was detected only a few times. Its antigen remains unknown. This sample was included in a study of identical twins. Study-wide points: Cross-sectional statistical analysis, not tracking of the same donors, underpinned the conclusions. Weaker excess sharing between twins was seen in beta out-of-frame sequences.

cDNA molecules carried unique molecular identifiers, and template switching added a universal primer site. Each CDR3 protein is one row after TCRdb ran MiXCR on the 5' RACE reads. Among under 300,000 distinct CDR3 sequences, approximately 11% were seen once, and the ten largest hold under 4.5%. The sample was also reused in another study, on yellow fever vaccine responses in identical twins. This second study says: Vaccine T cell responses of twins reportedly seemed partly convergent and partly personalized.

What was sequenced was memory (CD45RO+) T cells sorted from blood. The TCR was taken from a woman under 30 in good health.

The CDR3 loop reads CASTSMGRRAGEAYNEQFF. Here the CDR3 DNA reads TGCGCCAGCACAAGCATGGGTCGACGAGCGGGAGAGGCCTACAATGAGCAGTTCTTC. The chain has TRBV10-2 and TRBJ2-1, with TRBD2 matching over 8 bases. CDR1 WSHSY and CDR2 SAAADI come from the germline V gene. The CDR3 covers 19 residues. The V gene end was trimmed by 7 bases and the J gene end by 2 bases; junction bases not matched to a gene: 19.